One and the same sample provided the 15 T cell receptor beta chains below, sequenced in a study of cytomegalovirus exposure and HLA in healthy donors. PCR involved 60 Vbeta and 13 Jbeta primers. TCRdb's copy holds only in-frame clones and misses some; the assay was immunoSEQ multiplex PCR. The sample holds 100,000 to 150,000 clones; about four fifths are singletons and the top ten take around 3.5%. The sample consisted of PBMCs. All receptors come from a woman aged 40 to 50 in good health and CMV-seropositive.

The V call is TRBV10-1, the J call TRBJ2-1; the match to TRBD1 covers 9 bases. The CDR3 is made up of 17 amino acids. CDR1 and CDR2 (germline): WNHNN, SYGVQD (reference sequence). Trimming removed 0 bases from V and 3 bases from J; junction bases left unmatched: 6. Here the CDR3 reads CASSESGLGQGYNEQFF. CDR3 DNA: TGCGCCAGCAGTGAGTCGGGGCTGGGACAGGGCTACAATGAGCAGTTCTTC.

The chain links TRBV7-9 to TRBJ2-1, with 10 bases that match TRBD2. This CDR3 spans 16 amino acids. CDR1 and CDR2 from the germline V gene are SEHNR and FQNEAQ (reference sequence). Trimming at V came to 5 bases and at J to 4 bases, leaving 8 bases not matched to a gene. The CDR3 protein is CASSPTGLAEYNEQFF. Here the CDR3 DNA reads TGTGCCAGCAGCCCAACCGGACTAGCGGAGTACAATGAGCAGTTCTTC.

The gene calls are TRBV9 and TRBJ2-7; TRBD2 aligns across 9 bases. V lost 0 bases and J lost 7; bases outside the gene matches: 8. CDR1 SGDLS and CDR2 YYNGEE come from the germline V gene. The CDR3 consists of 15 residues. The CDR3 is CASSVGAGGSEEQYF. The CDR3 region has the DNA TGTGCCAGCAGCGTAGGGGCGGGAGGGTCGGAAGAGCAGTACTTC.

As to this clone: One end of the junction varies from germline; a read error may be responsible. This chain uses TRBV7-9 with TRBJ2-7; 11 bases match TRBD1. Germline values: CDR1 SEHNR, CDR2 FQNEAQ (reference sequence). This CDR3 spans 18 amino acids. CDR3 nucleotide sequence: TGTTCCAGCAGCTCCAACGGGGACAGGGGGACCAGCTCCTACGAGCAGTACTTC. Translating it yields CSSSSNGDRGTSSYEQYF.

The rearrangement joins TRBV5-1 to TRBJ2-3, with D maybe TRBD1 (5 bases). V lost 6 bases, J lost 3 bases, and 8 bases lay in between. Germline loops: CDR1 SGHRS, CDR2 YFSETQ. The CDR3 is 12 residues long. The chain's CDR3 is CASTDSTDTQYF. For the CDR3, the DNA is TGCGCCAGCACCGACAGTACAGATACGCAGTATTTT. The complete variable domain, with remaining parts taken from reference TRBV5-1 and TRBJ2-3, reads KAGVTQTPRYLIKTRGQQVTLSCSPISGHRSVSWYQQTPGQGLQFLFEYFSETQRNKGNFPGRFSGRQFSNSRSEMNVSTLELGDSALYLCASTDSTDTQYFGPGTRLTVL.

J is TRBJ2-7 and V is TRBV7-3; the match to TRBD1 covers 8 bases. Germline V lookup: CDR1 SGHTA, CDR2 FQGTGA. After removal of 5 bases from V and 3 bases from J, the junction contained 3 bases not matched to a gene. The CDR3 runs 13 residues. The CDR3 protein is CASSRDRNYEQYF. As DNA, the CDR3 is TGTGCCAGCAGCCGGGACAGGAACTACGAGCAGTACTTC.

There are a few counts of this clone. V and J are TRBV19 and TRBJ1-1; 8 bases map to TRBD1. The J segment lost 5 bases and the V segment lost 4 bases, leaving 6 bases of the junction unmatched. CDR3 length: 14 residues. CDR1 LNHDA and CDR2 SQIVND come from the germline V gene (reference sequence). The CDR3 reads CASSRQGPGTEAFF. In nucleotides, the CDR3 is TGTGCCAGTAGTAGACAGGGGCCGGGGACTGAAGCTTTCTTT.

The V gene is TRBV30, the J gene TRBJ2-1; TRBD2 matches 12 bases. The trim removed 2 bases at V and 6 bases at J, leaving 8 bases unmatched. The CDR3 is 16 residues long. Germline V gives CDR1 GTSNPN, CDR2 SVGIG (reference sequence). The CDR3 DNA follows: TGTGCCTGGAGTATCAGGGGGGGACTAGCGGGCAATGAGCAGTTCTTC. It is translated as CAWSIRGGLAGNEQFF.

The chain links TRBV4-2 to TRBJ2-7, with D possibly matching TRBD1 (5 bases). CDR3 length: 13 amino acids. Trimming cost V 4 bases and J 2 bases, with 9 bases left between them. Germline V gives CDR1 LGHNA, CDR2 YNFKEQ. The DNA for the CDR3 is TGTGCCAGCAGCCTTGGCAGGGCCTACGAGCAGTACTTC. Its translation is CASSLGRAYEQYF.

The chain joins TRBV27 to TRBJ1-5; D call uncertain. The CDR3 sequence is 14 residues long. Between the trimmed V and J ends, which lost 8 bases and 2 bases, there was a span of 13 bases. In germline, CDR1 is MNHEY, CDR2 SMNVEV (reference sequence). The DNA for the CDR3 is TGTGCCAGCCGCGGCCTCGGTGGCAATCAGCCCCAGCATTTT. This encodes CASRGLGGNQPQHF.

The CDR3 is CASSADRGRGTEAFF. CDR3 nucleotides: TGTGCCAGCAGTGCGGACAGGGGGAGAGGCACTGAAGCTTTCTTT. V and J are TRBV25-1 and TRBJ1-1, with TRBD1 matching 10 bases. The trim removed 4 bases at V and 4 bases at J, leaving 6 bases unmatched. This CDR3 region has 15 residues. CDR1 and CDR2 (germline): MGHDK, SYGVNS.

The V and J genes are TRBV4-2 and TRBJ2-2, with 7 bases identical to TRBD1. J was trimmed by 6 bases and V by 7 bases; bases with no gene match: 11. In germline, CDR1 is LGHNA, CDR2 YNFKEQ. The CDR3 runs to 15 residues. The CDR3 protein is CASTREGAEAGELFF. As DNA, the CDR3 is TGTGCCAGCACTAGAGAGGGGGCGGAGGCCGGGGAGCTGTTTTTT.

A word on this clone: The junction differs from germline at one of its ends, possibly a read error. The CDR3 sequence is CSSSFPSGARPEQYF. In DNA, the CDR3 is TGTTCCAGCAGCTTCCCTAGCGGGGCCCGTCCCGAGCAGTACTTC. V is TRBV7-9 and J is TRBJ2-7; 9 nucleotides align to TRBD2. Germline CDR1 and CDR2: SEHNR and FQNEAQ (reference sequence). The CDR3 has 15 residues.

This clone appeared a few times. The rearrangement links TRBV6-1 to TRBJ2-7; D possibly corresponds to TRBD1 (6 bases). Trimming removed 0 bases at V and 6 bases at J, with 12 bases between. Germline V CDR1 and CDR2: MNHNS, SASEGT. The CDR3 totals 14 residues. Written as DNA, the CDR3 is TGTGCCAGCAGTGAAGCCGTTCCAGGGGTCGAGCAGTACTTC. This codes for CASSEAVPGVEQYF.

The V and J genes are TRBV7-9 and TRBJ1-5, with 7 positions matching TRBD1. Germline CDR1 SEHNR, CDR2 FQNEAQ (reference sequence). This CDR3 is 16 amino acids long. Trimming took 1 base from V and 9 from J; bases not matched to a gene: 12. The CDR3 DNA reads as TGTGCCAGCAGCTTAGTATTACAGGGGAGGTGGATGCCCCAGCATTTT. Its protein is CASSLVLQGRWMPQHF.